Listed below are T cell receptor beta chains from one sample, sequenced in a study of CD8 T cells in Susac syndrome. TCRdb independently ran MiXCR on the immunoSEQ multiplex PCR reads; one entry per CDR3 protein. The sample lists about 300,000 distinct CDR3 sequences; roughly 90% were seen once. Sequences were obtained from CD8+ T cells from PBMCs. The receptors shown here come from a human donor with multiple sclerosis. Both conserved end residues are part of each CDR3. Each record gives: CDR3 protein, CDR3 DNA, D gene, clone size, J gene, V gene. D genes are given only for firm matches. Size is omitted from some rows. Given values are once, few, many or a class for expanded clones.

CASSLRQGDTGELFF | TGTGCCAGCAGCCTGCGACAGGGGGACACCGGGGAGCTGTTTTTT | TRBD1 | - | TRBJ2-2 | TRBV6-1
CASSSQGFSGNTIYF | TGTGCCAGCAGTTCACAGGGATTCTCTGGAAACACCATATATTTT | - | - | TRBJ1-3 | TRBV28
CASSGLAGEALETQYF | TGTGCCAGCAGTGGACTAGCGGGAGAGGCCCTGGAGACCCAGTACTTC | TRBD2 | - | TRBJ2-5 | TRBV2
CASSDGVSSYNSPLHF | TGTGCCAGCAGTGACGGTGTTAGCTCCTATAATTCACCCCTCCACTTT | - | - | TRBJ1-6 | TRBV2
CAISEGSYNEQFF | TGTGCCATCAGTGAGGGTTCCTACAATGAGCAGTTCTTC | - | - | TRBJ2-1 | TRBV10-3
CASSYKDSEETQYF | TGTGCCAGCAGTTACAAGGACAGTGAAGAGACCCAGTACTTC | - | - | TRBJ2-5 | TRBV6-5
CSAKGTRGGGWADTQYF | TGCAGTGCTAAGGGGACTCGCGGGGGGGGCTGGGCAGATACGCAGTATTTT | TRBD2 | - | TRBJ2-3 | TRBV20-1
CASSPRTGEAFF | TGTGCCAGCAGTCCGAGGACAGGGGAAGCTTTCTTT | TRBD1 | once | TRBJ1-1 | TRBV12-3/TRBV12-4
CASRTEAFF | TGTGCCAGCAGAACTGAAGCTTTCTTT | - | - | TRBJ1-1 | TRBV2
CASSQEGAGENIQYF | TGTGCCAGCAGCCAAGAGGGGGCAGGGGAAAACATTCAGTACTTC | - | - | TRBJ2-4 | TRBV14
CASSLTGQPDTEAFF | TGTGCCAGCAGTTTAACGGGACAGCCAGACACTGAAGCTTTCTTT | TRBD1 | - | TRBJ1-1 | TRBV27
CASSWRTYLNTEAFF | TGCGCCAGCAGCTGGCGGACGTATTTGAACACTGAAGCTTTCTTT | - | - | TRBJ1-1 | TRBV5-1
CASSHPGLGDNEQFF | TGTGCCAGCTCACACCCGGGACTAGGGGACAATGAGCAGTTCTTC | TRBD2 | few | TRBJ2-1 | TRBV18
CASTRGDAYEQYF | TGTGCCAGCACTAGGGGGGATGCCTACGAGCAGTACTTC | - | - | TRBJ2-7 | TRBV6-5
CASTLGGAPTEAFF | TGTGCCAGCACCCTGGGGGGCGCGCCCACTGAAGCTTTCTTT | - | once | TRBJ1-1 | TRBV12-3/TRBV12-4
CASSWTSGSHEQYF | TGTGCCAGCAGTTGGACTAGCGGGAGCCACGAGCAGTACTTC | TRBD2 | - | TRBJ2-7 | TRBV7-9
CASSFWGGNTEAFF | TGTGCCAGCAGCTTCTGGGGGGGGAACACTGAAGCTTTCTTT | - | once | TRBJ1-1 | TRBV5-4
CASSPTSGRARDTQYF | TGTGCCAGCAGCCCTACTAGCGGGAGGGCCCGGGATACGCAGTATTTT | TRBD2 | once | TRBJ2-3 | TRBV7-9
CASSARQGSNQPQHF | TGTGCCAGCAGTGCCCGGCAGGGAAGCAATCAGCCCCAGCATTTT | - | - | TRBJ1-5 | TRBV27
CAWSEDYSGREQFF | TGTGCCTGGAGTGAGGACTACTCCGGGCGTGAGCAGTTCTTC | - | - | TRBJ2-1 | TRBV30
CASSLSAGPGTDTIYF | TGTGCCAGCAGTTTATCGGCGGGTCCGGGGACGGACACCATATATTTT | - | - | TRBJ1-3 | TRBV27
CASSFSGNQPQHF | TGTGCCAGCAGTTTTTCCGGCAATCAGCCCCAGCATTTT | - | few | TRBJ1-5 | TRBV12-3/TRBV12-4
CASSLTGAIVETQYF | TGTGCCAGCAGTTTAACGGGGGCGATCGTAGAGACCCAGTACTTC | - | few | TRBJ2-5 | TRBV12-3/TRBV12-4
CASSLAGAGQETQYF | TGTGCCAGCAGCTTGGCTGGGGCAGGTCAAGAGACCCAGTACTTC | - | - | TRBJ2-5 | TRBV7-2
CSARDGGLASYNEQFF | TGCAGTGCTAGAGATGGGGGACTAGCGAGCTACAATGAGCAGTTCTTC | TRBD2 | - | TRBJ2-1 | TRBV20-1
CASSHIGTLSYEQYF | TGTGCCAGCAGCCATATCGGGACGTTATCCTACGAGCAGTACTTC | - | - | TRBJ2-7 | TRBV14
CASSVEDRAEQFF | TGTGCCAGCAGCGTAGAAGACCGGGCAGAGCAGTTCTTC | - | once | TRBJ2-1 | TRBV7-6
CASSLFGRESGEQYF | TGTGCCAGCAGCTTATTCGGCAGGGAATCTGGCGAGCAGTACTTC | - | once | TRBJ2-7 | TRBV7-9
CASSLRVQGDTEAFF | TGTGCCAGCAGTTTAAGGGTGCAAGGGGACACTGAAGCTTTCTTT | - | - | TRBJ1-1 | TRBV12-3/TRBV12-4
CASSDTGAPSGANVLTF | TGTGCCAGCAGTGACACAGGAGCACCCTCTGGGGCCAACGTCCTGACTTTC | - | - | TRBJ2-6 | TRBV2
CASSLRGGLGETQYF | TGTGCCAGCAGCTTGAGGGGGGGCCTAGGGGAGACCCAGTACTTC | - | - | TRBJ2-5 | TRBV5-4
CAISEWGNEQYF | TGTGCCATCAGTGAATGGGGGAACGAGCAGTACTTC | - | few | TRBJ2-7 | TRBV10-3
CASSLGLGDSYEQYF | TGTGCCAGCAGCCTCGGACTAGGTGACTCCTACGAGCAGTACTTC | TRBD2 | - | TRBJ2-7 | TRBV7-9
CAISEPGADTDTQYF | TGTGCCATCAGTGAGCCGGGGGCAGACACAGATACGCAGTATTTT | - | - | TRBJ2-3 | TRBV10-3
CASLAGGSYEQYF | TGTGCCAGCCTAGCGGGAGGGTCCTACGAGCAGTACTTC | TRBD2 | few | TRBJ2-7 | TRBV25-1
CATRTLNYGYTF | TGTGCCACCCGGACGCTCAACTATGGCTACACCTTC | - | - | TRBJ1-2 | TRBV19
CASRIGGLAINEQFF | TGTGCCAGCAGAATAGGGGGACTAGCCATCAATGAGCAGTTCTTC | TRBD2 | - | TRBJ2-1 | TRBV27
CASSWAGTGDGYTF | TGTGCCAGCAGTTGGGCCGGGACAGGGGATGGCTACACCTTC | TRBD1 | - | TRBJ1-2 | TRBV27
CAIGLETGELFF | TGTGCCATCGGATTGGAAACCGGGGAGCTGTTTTTT | - | - | TRBJ2-2 | TRBV24-1
CASSDGAVADTQYF | TGTGCCAGCAGTGACGGGGCAGTTGCAGATACGCAGTATTTT | - | - | TRBJ2-3 | TRBV6-4
CASSLHEMNTGELFF | TGCGCCAGCAGTCTACACGAGATGAACACCGGGGAGCTGTTTTTT | - | - | TRBJ2-2 | TRBV5-1
CASFGQVYAVAFF | TGTGCCAGTTTCGGACAGGTCTATGCTGTAGCTTTCTTT | TRBD1 | - | TRBJ1-1 | TRBV6-2/TRBV6-3
CASSTGAGNTIYF | TGCGCCAGTTCGACAGGGGCTGGAAACACCATATATTTT | TRBD1 | - | TRBJ1-3 | TRBV23-1
CASSLGLGGSSYNEQFF | TGCGCCAGCAGCTTGGGCCTCGGGGGGAGCTCCTACAATGAGCAGTTCTTC | TRBD2 | - | TRBJ2-1 | TRBV5-1
CSAPRGTSDYNEQFF | TGCAGTGCCCCCAGAGGGACTAGCGATTACAATGAGCAGTTCTTC | TRBD2 | - | TRBJ2-1 | TRBV20-1
CASSPIAREVNTGELFF | TGTGCCAGCAGCCCCATAGCGAGAGAGGTGAACACCGGGGAGCTGTTTTTT | - | - | TRBJ2-2 | TRBV11-1
CASSAEPGLLNEQFF | TGTGCCAGCAGTGCCGAACCGGGACTTCTTAATGAGCAGTTCTTC | - | - | TRBJ2-1 | TRBV28
CASSYSRENGDNEQFF | TGTGCCAGCAGTTACTCTCGGGAAAATGGGGATAATGAGCAGTTCTTC | - | - | TRBJ2-1 | TRBV6-2/TRBV6-3
CASSEGAGGDNSPLHF | TGTGCCAGCAGTGAAGGGGCGGGAGGAGATAATTCACCCCTCCACTTT | - | - | TRBJ1-6 | TRBV6-1
CASSLSSVNTEAFF | TGTGCCAGCAGTTTGTCTTCGGTAAACACTGAAGCTTTCTTT | - | - | TRBJ1-1 | TRBV27
CASSSPGDTNTGELFF | TGTGCCAGCAGTTCCCCAGGGGATACGAACACCGGGGAGCTGTTTTTT | - | - | TRBJ2-2 | TRBV6-6
CASSEGGGTTEAFF | TGCGCCAGCAGCGAAGGAGGGGGGACCACTGAAGCTTTCTTT | - | - | TRBJ1-1 | TRBV4-3
CASSLYRSLGEQYF | TGTGCCAGCAGCTTGTACAGGTCCCTAGGCGAGCAGTACTTC | - | - | TRBJ2-7 | TRBV7-2
CSVDSQGTYEQYF | TGCAGCGTTGATTCGCAGGGAACCTACGAGCAGTACTTC | - | - | TRBJ2-7 | TRBV29-1
CAISGGQTVGELFF | TGTGCCATCAGTGGGGGACAGACGGTCGGGGAGCTGTTTTTT | TRBD1 | - | TRBJ2-2 | TRBV10-3